This T cell receptor (beta chain) was captured by sequencing in a study of a mutant IDH1 vaccine in newly diagnosed glioma. TCRdb's copy holds only in-frame clones and misses some; the assay was immunoSEQ multiplex PCR. The sample records 65,000 or so clones, 85% being singletons. This CDR3 spans 14 amino acids. CDR1 is SQVTM and CDR2 is ANQGSEA in the germline V gene. Trimming removed 2 bases from V and 0 bases from J, with 5 bases in between. As for this clone: The antigen remains unidentified.

Noted time point: week 23, last vaccination. Every single dose of the vaccine, 300 ug of mutant IDH1 20-mer peptide, came with topical imiquimod. The clonotype comes from a young man with glioma. The chain links TRBV29-1 to TRBJ2-6; no firm D call. Sequencing used PBMCs, obtained from a glioma patient whose treatment included an IDH1 peptide vaccine. The CDR3 region is CSVEKGSGANVLTF. CDR3 nucleotide sequence: TGCAGCGTTGAAAAGGGCTCTGGGGCCAACGTCCTGACTTTC.